This entry lists 7 T cell receptor beta chains sequenced from one sample in a study of blood T cell repertoires in COVID-19. TCRdb's table, derived via immunoSEQ multiplex PCR, lists solely in-frame clones and lacks some. The sample yields fewer than 200,000 clones, 89% seen once. Material: peripheral blood. The receptor set was obtained from a man aged 18 to 30 who had recovered from COVID-19.

This rearrangement joins TRBV15 to TRBJ1-5, with D possibly TRBD1 on 5 matching bases. V lost 7 bases, J lost 3 bases, and 13 bases lay in between. Germline loops: CDR1 LNHNV, CDR2 YYDKDF (reference sequence). The CDR3 has 14 amino acids. CDR3: CATTGRPANQPQHF. CDR3 DNA: TGTGCCACCACAGGGAGGCCGGCCAATCAGCCCCAGCATTTT.

The CDR3 here is CASSDTRTDTQYF. The CDR3 nucleotides read TGTGCCAGTAGTGATACTCGGACAGATACGCAGTATTTT. V is TRBV19 and J is TRBJ2-3; no reliable D call. The CDR3 consists of 13 residues. V was trimmed by 5 bases and J by 3 bases, leaving 9 bases between them. CDR1 is LNHDA, CDR2 SQIVND, per germline (reference sequence).

The chain joins TRBV27 to TRBJ2-1; 9 bases match TRBD2. The CDR3 covers 14 residues. CDR1 is MNHEY, CDR2 SMNVEV, per germline (reference sequence). V gave up 6 bases and J gave up 0 bases; unmatched junction bases: 0. The CDR3: CASRAGGSYNEQFF. The CDR3, as DNA: TGTGCCAGCAGAGCGGGGGGCTCCTACAATGAGCAGTTCTTC.

The chain couples TRBV18 to TRBJ1-1; 7 bases are a match to TRBD1. Unmatched junction bases numbered 6, after V lost 4 bases and J lost 4 bases. Germline CDR1 reads KGHSH; CDR2 reads LQKENI. The length of the CDR3 is 14 residues. CDR3 sequence reads: CASSRTQGSTEAFF. The CDR3 region has the DNA TGTGCCAGCTCACGCACACAGGGGAGCACTGAAGCTTTCTTT.

This rearrangement joins TRBV28 to TRBJ1-5; possibly TRBD1 for D (6 bases). Germline CDR1 and CDR2: MDHEN and SYDVKM. The ends were cut back, 7 bases at V and 0 bases at J, with 10 bases in the middle. The CDR3 spans 14 residues. The CDR3, as DNA: TGTGCCAGCAAGCAGGGGAATAGCAATCAGCCCCAGCATTTT. Residues: CASKQGNSNQPQHF.

The chain recombines TRBV30 with TRBJ1-1; D might be TRBD1 (5 bases). Trimming removed 8 bases at V and 1 base at J, with 14 bases between. Germline V lookup: CDR1 GTSNPN, CDR2 SVGIG (reference sequence). The CDR3 totals 13 residues. CDR3 region: CAIGEDTNTEAFF. The CDR3 region has the DNA TGTGCCATAGGGGAGGACACGAACACTGAAGCTTTCTTT.

V is TRBV7-6 and J is TRBJ1-3; D remains unclear. Germline CDR1 and CDR2: SGHVS and FNYEAQ. V lost 5 bases and J 4 bases, leaving 12 bases between the germline ends. The CDR3 spans 14 residues. The CDR3 loop is CASSPNFRGNTIYF. CDR3 in DNA: TGTGCCAGCAGCCCCAATTTCAGGGGAAACACCATATATTTT.